The next 29 T cell receptor beta chains were all read from a single sample in a study of blood T cell repertoires in COVID-19. Produced via immunoSEQ multiplex PCR; TCRdb's table is partial and in-frame only. Here the sample spans 90,000 to 110,000 clones, 80% to 90% being singletons. Source material: peripheral blood. The receptor set was obtained from a woman older than 75 with active or convalescent COVID-19.

The CDR3 bases are TGTGCCAGCAGTTTTGGTAGTTTGGTGACCCAGTACTTC. It specifies CASSFGSLVTQYF. V and J are TRBV28 and TRBJ2-5, with D unclear. This CDR3 contains 13 residues. V was cut by 3 bases and J by 7 bases, with 12 bases left in between. The V gene's germline CDR1 is MDHEN and CDR2 SYDVKM.

The gene calls are TRBV5-1 and TRBJ2-1; 7 bases fit TRBD2. Germline V gene lookup returns CDR1 SGHRS and CDR2 YFSETQ. The CDR3 sequence is 16 residues long. The junction had 7 bases not matched to a gene; V was cut back by 0 bases and J by 4 bases. The CDR3 nucleotides read TGCGCCAGCAGCTTGGGAGTTAGCGGGCTTTACAATGAGCAGTTCTTC. It is translated as CASSLGVSGLYNEQFF.

This clone was counted once. The chain recombines TRBV2 with TRBJ2-3; 9 bases are a match to TRBD2. Germline CDR1 is SNHLY and CDR2 is FYNNEI. V was clipped by 6 bases and J by 7 bases; unmatched bases: 11. The CDR3 loop spans 15 amino acids. The CDR3 loop is CASRNRIAGENTQYF. CDR3 coding DNA: TGTGCCAGCAGGAACCGAATAGCGGGAGAGAATACGCAGTATTTT. Combining the CDR3 with reference TRBV2 and TRBJ2-3 gives the whole variable domain EPEVTQTPSHQVTQMGQEVILRCVPISNHLYFYWYRQILGQKVEFLVSFYNNEISEKSEIFDDQFSVERPDGSNFTLKIRSTKLEDSAMYFCASRNRIAGENTQYFGPGTRLTVL.

This clone was detected only a few times. The chain has TRBV6-5 and TRBJ1-5; a possible D gene is TRBD1 (6 bases). V lost 2 bases and J 4 bases, leaving 6 bases between the germline ends. Germline assignment: CDR1 MNHEY and CDR2 SVGAGI. This CDR3 contains 13 residues. CDR3 DNA: TGTGCCAGCAGTTACGGACAGAATCAGCCCCAGCATTTT. The encoded protein is CASSYGQNQPQHF.

The chain uses TRBV24-1 and TRBJ2-1; tentatively, D is TRBD1 (5 bases). Trimming left V 3 bases short and J 12 bases short, with 29 bases between. This CDR3 spans 18 amino acids. The germline V gene encodes CDR1 KGHDR and CDR2 SFDVKD. The CDR3 nucleotides are TGTGCCACCAGTGATATAACAAGGCAGGGCCCTACAATGAGCCGGCAGTTCTTC. Its translation is CATSDITRQGPTMSRQFF.

This chain links TRBV7-3 with TRBJ2-3; 7 nucleotides line up with TRBD2. Trimming removed 6 bases from V and 0 bases from J; junction bases left unmatched: 6. The germline V gene has CDR1 SGHTA and CDR2 FQGTGA. The CDR3 length is 15 residues. The CDR3 DNA sequence: TGTGCCAGCAGTCGCGGGAGTAAGAGCACAGATACGCAGTATTTT. Protein sequence: CASSRGSKSTDTQYF.

This clone was detected only a few times. The CDR3 loop reads CASSPGGPASYNEQFF. The CDR3 DNA is TGTGCCAGCAGCCCAGGGGGCCCTGCCTCCTACAATGAGCAGTTCTTC. V usage is TRBV6-6 and J usage is TRBJ2-1; 8 nucleotides agree with TRBD1. The CDR3 loop spans 16 amino acids. Germline trimming cut 6 bases from V and 0 bases from J; bases unmatched to any gene: 7. Germline V gene lookup returns CDR1 MNHNY and CDR2 SVGAGI (reference sequence).

The chain combines TRBV7-2 with TRBJ2-7; TRBD2 matches 11 bases. CDR3 length: 14 residues. Germline V gene lookup returns CDR1 SGHTA and CDR2 FQGNSA. Trimming took 5 bases from V and 2 from J; bases not matched to a gene: 2. The CDR3 bases are TGTGCCAGCAGCCCGGGACTAGCGGCCTACGAGCAGTACTTC. Translating gives CASSPGLAAYEQYF.

The chain joins TRBV27 to TRBJ2-6, with D uncertain. The CDR3 loop spans 15 amino acids. V shed 1 base and J shed 0 bases, with 4 bases lying between them. Germline V CDR1 and CDR2: MNHEY, SMNVEV (reference sequence). The CDR3 reads CASSLWLSGANVLTF. CDR3 nucleotide sequence: TGTGCCAGCAGTTTATGGCTCTCTGGGGCCAACGTCCTGACTTTC.

This clone has just one count. The genes are TRBV7-3 and TRBJ2-2; the D gene is possibly TRBD1 (6 bases). Germline values: CDR1 SGHTA, CDR2 FQGTGA. V was clipped by 5 bases and J by 4 bases, with 17 bases between them. CDR3 length equals 16 residues. The CDR3 protein is CASSPMGQGSTGELFF. The CDR3 region has the DNA TGTGCCAGCAGCCCCATGGGTCAGGGGAGCACCGGGGAGCTGTTTTTT.

The chain couples TRBV15 to TRBJ2-5; TRBD1 matches at 9 bases. This CDR3 spans 15 amino acids. V dropped 0 bases and J dropped 5; count of bases not matched to a gene: 4. Germline CDR1 and CDR2: LNHNV and YYDKDF (reference sequence). CDR3 protein: CATSRDMTGGETQYF. Here the CDR3 DNA reads TGTGCCACCAGCAGAGATATGACAGGGGGTGAGACCCAGTACTTC.

The CDR3 region has the DNA TGTGCCAGCAGCTTGGGCTATCTAGGCTATGGCTACACCTTC. Translated, it gives CASSLGYLGYGYTF. This rearrangement joins TRBV5-5 to TRBJ1-2; D unclear. The CDR3 totals 14 residues. The germline gives CDR1 SGHKS, CDR2 YYEKEE (reference sequence). Trimming stripped 0 bases from V and 4 bases from J, with 10 bases between.

DNA for the CDR3: TGTGCCAGCAGTTATAGCGGGAGAAAGTACGAGCAGTACTTC. Translating gives CASSYSGRKYEQYF. The rearrangement joins TRBV28 to TRBJ2-7; 9 nucleotides agree with TRBD2. Germline V gene lookup returns CDR1 MDHEN and CDR2 SYDVKM. CDR3 length equals 14 residues. V gave up 4 bases and J gave up 4 bases; unmatched junction bases: 5.

V and J are TRBV3-1 (or the pseudogene TRBV3-2) and TRBJ1-3; D might be TRBD1 (6 bases). Germline V gives CDR1 LGHDT, CDR2 YNNKEL (reference sequence). The V gene lost 3 bases and the J gene lost 4 bases, with 16 bases spanning the gap. The CDR3 is 16 amino acids. In DNA form, the CDR3 reads TGTGCCAGCAGCCAGAACGTTCGGACAGAAGGAAACACCATATATTTT. This encodes CASSQNVRTEGNTIYF.

V gene TRBV10-3 combines with J gene TRBJ2-3; 7 bases map to TRBD2. This CDR3 region has 14 residues. Germline CDR1 is ENHRY and CDR2 is SYGVKD. Unmatched junction bases numbered 9, after V lost 7 bases and J lost 5 bases. The DNA of the CDR3 is TGTGCCATCAATAGAGCGGGAACCCAAGATACGCAGTATTTT. Amino acid sequence: CAINRAGTQDTQYF.

The CDR3 DNA reads as TGTGCCAGCAGTAAATCTTCTCTCTACAAAAACATTCAGTACTTC. It specifies CASSKSSLYKNIQYF. The genes are TRBV27 and TRBJ2-4; D not resolved. Trimming removed 5 bases at V and 3 bases at J, with 14 bases between. The CDR3 extends over 15 amino acids. Germline CDR1 reads MNHEY; CDR2 reads SMNVEV (reference sequence).

This chain connects TRBV18 to TRBJ2-1; 9 bases match TRBD2. J gave up 7 bases and V 4 bases, and 8 bases lay outside the gene matches. From germline, CDR1 is KGHSH and CDR2 LQKENI. The CDR3 is 15 residues long. The CDR3 region has the DNA TGTGCCAGCTCACGGTCTGCGGGAGGGACAAATGAGCAGTTCTTC. This gives the protein CASSRSAGGTNEQFF.

The chain uses TRBV18 and TRBJ1-5, with D perhaps TRBD1 (5 bases). The CDR3 covers 13 residues. Per germline, CDR1 KGHSH and CDR2 LQKENI. Trimming left V 6 bases short and J 4 bases short, with 10 bases between. The chain's CDR3 is CASSKQENQPQHF. The CDR3 coding sequence is TGTGCCAGCTCCAAACAGGAAAATCAGCCCCAGCATTTT.

This clone was picked up a small number of times. The rearrangement joins TRBV5-4 to TRBJ2-2; unclear D gene. Germline-derived CDR1 and CDR2 are SGHNT and YYREEE (reference sequence). The CDR3 extends over 16 amino acids. Between the trimmed V and J ends, which lost 4 bases and 1 base, there was a span of 14 bases. CDR3 coding DNA: TGTGCCAGCAGCCCTAGTCCAAAAATGAACACCGGGGAGCTGTTTTTT. This codes for CASSPSPKMNTGELFF.

The chain recombines TRBV9 with TRBJ2-7; maybe TRBD1 (6 bases). CDR3 length: 14 residues. Germline-derived CDR1 and CDR2 are SGDLS and YYNGEE. Trimming pared 4 bases from V and 2 bases from J, leaving 13 bases between. CDR3 in DNA: TGTGCCAGCAGCCCACAGGCAGGGGCCTACGAGCAGTACTTC. It yields the protein CASSPQAGAYEQYF. Supplemented by reference TRBV9 and TRBJ2-7, the full variable domain reads DSGVTQTPKHLITATGQRVTLRCSPRSGDLSVYWYQQSLDQGLQFLIQYYNGEERAKGNILERFSAQQFPDLHSELNLSSLELGDSALYFCASSPQAGAYEQYFGPGTRLTVT.

The DNA of the CDR3 is TGTGCCACCAGTGATTTGGGCAGATACAATGAGCAGTTCTTC. Its translation is CATSDLGRYNEQFF. This sequence joins TRBV24-1 and TRBJ2-1; no firm D call. Trimming left V 0 bases short and J 4 bases short, with 6 bases between. Per the germline V gene, CDR1 is KGHDR and CDR2 is SFDVKD. There are 14 residues in the CDR3.

V usage is TRBV5-4 and J usage is TRBJ1-1, with 8 nucleotides matching TRBD1. From germline, CDR1 is SGHNT and CDR2 YYREEE (reference sequence). The CDR3 has 15 amino acids. V trimming: 6 bases; J trimming: 5 bases; junction bases outside the gene matches: 12. The CDR3 region is CASTDRQGTRTEAFF. CDR3 DNA: TGTGCCAGCACCGACAGACAGGGGACGAGGACTGAAGCTTTCTTT.

The chain couples TRBV28 to TRBJ1-2; D is undetermined. From germline, CDR1 is MDHEN and CDR2 SYDVKM. The CDR3 has 13 residues. The V end was cut by 6 bases, the J end by 2 bases, with 10 bases between. The CDR3 region has the DNA TGTGCCAGCAGCCTTCCTCCCAACTATGGCTACACCTTC. Translated: CASSLPPNYGYTF.

This chain connects TRBV28 to TRBJ2-7; 8 bases map to TRBD2. Germline V lookup: CDR1 MDHEN, CDR2 SYDVKM. V lost 1 base to trimming and J lost 4 bases; unmatched junction nucleotides: 3. The CDR3 runs 14 residues. For the CDR3, the DNA is TGTGCCAGCAGTTTATCGGGGGGGGCTTACGAGCAGTACTTC. It codes for CASSLSGGAYEQYF.

J is TRBJ2-3 and V is TRBV6-5, with D tentatively TRBD1 (6 bases). V was clipped by 5 bases and J by 0 bases, with 12 bases between them. Looked up from germline, CDR1 is MNHEY and CDR2 is SVGAGI. This CDR3 spans 15 amino acids. Here the CDR3 reads CASSIFGQSTDTQYF. DNA for the CDR3: TGTGCCAGCAGTATATTCGGACAGAGCACAGATACGCAGTATTTT.

The chain has TRBV9 and TRBJ2-2; no reliable D call. Germline V lookup: CDR1 SGDLS, CDR2 YYNGEE. The CDR3 contains 14 residues. V lost 1 base to trimming and J lost 2 bases, with 6 bases between them. The DNA for the CDR3 is TGTGCCAGCAGCGTACTCCTAAACACCGGGGAGCTGTTTTTT. This codes for CASSVLLNTGELFF.

The rearrangement uses TRBV19 and TRBJ2-4, with 8 bases that match TRBD1. Looked up from germline, CDR1 is LNHDA and CDR2 is SQIVND (reference sequence). The length of the CDR3 is 17 residues. Germline trimming cut 3 bases from V and 1 base from J; bases unmatched to any gene: 8. In DNA form, the CDR3 reads TGTGCCAGTAGTATCGCAGGGGGCAACGGGGCCAAAAACATTCAGTACTTC. Translation: CASSIAGGNGAKNIQYF.

The chain joins TRBV30 to TRBJ2-1; unclear D gene. The CDR3 covers 14 residues. V was clipped by 2 bases and J by 9 bases, with 17 bases between them. The V gene's germline CDR1 is GTSNPN and CDR2 SVGIG (reference sequence). CDR3 region: CAWSSVTYDSEQFF. DNA of the CDR3: TGTGCCTGGAGTTCGGTTACTTATGATAGTGAGCAGTTCTTC.

A single count supports this clone. Other DNA sequences from this sample encode an identical CDR3 as well. The chain carries TRBV3-1 (or the pseudogene TRBV3-2) and TRBJ2-1; tentatively, D is TRBD2 (5 bases). The V end lost 0 bases, the J end lost 8 bases, and 5 bases lay between the germline ends. From germline, CDR1 is LGHDT and CDR2 YNNKEL (reference sequence). The CDR3 runs 12 residues. The CDR3 DNA reads as TGTGCCAGCAGCCAAGATAGCGATGAGCAGTTCTTC. Its translation is CASSQDSDEQFF.